Given below is one T cell receptor (beta chain) in context. Its target is not known. This specimen comes from a study of identical twins. Using its own MiXCR run on the 5' RACE reads, TCRdb lists one record per CDR3 protein. The sample holds hundreds of thousands of distinct CDR3 sequences, 20% to 25% seen once. Findings and limits, study-wide: The models gave estimates that fell short of the out-of-frame TCR alpha sharing seen in monozygotic twins. For cord blood, abundant beta clonotypes had fewer insertions, unlike memory repertoires, which showed none.

CDR1 is SGHDT, CDR2 YYEEEE, per germline. This CDR3 contains 16 residues. Trimming shortened V by 0 bases and J by 5 bases, and 17 bases separated the two germline ends. This sample also appeared in a second study, on yellow fever vaccine responses in identical twins.

This sequence was found in a young woman in good health. The rearrangement links TRBV5-6 to TRBJ2-5; D possibly matches TRBD1 or TRBD2 (5 bases each). Sequenced: CD4+ T cells sorted from blood. CDR3 sequence reads: CASSLVALGVGETQYF. CDR3 DNA: TGTGCCAGCAGCTTGGTGGCCTTGGGGGTTGGTGAGACCCAGTACTTC.